This paragraph covers one T cell receptor beta chain sequence. Its target is unknown. General observations from the study: Tumor-infiltrating Treg TCR alpha and beta sequences overlapped most with tumor naive CD4+ T cells, then blood naive. Whole repertoires were not studied in the larger cohort, only one V-J beta rearrangement. The TCR gene usage of tumor memory CD4+ T cells clustered together with blood and lymph node memory CD4+ cells and with lymph node naive CD4+ cells.

One entry per CDR3 protein, called by TCRdb with MiXCR from the 5' RACE reads. The top ten clones hold under 2.5% of a sample with about 57,000 distinct CDR3 sequences, less than 30% of them seen once. Trimming removed 5 bases from V and 4 bases from J; junction bases left unmatched: 6. In germline, CDR1 is SEHNR, CDR2 FQNEAQ (reference sequence). The CDR3 loop spans 15 amino acids. The sorted Tregs were CD4+CD25+CD127-/low cells. Specimen: tumor-infiltrating Tregs sorted from the breast tumor. This TCR was recovered from a female donor with breast cancer. The chain links TRBV7-9 to TRBJ2-5, with 11 positions matching TRBD1. Written as DNA, the CDR3 is TGTGCCAGCAGCATATCCGGGACAGGGGGAGAGACCCAGTACTTC. This encodes CASSISGTGGETQYF. The entire variable domain, with the rest obtained from reference TRBV7-9 and TRBJ2-5, is as follows: DTGVSQNPRHKITKRGQNVTFRCDPISEHNRLYWYRQTLGQGPEFLTYFQNEAQLEKSRLLSDRFSAERPKGSFSTLEIQRTEQGDSAMYLCASSISGTGGETQYFGPGTRLLVL.